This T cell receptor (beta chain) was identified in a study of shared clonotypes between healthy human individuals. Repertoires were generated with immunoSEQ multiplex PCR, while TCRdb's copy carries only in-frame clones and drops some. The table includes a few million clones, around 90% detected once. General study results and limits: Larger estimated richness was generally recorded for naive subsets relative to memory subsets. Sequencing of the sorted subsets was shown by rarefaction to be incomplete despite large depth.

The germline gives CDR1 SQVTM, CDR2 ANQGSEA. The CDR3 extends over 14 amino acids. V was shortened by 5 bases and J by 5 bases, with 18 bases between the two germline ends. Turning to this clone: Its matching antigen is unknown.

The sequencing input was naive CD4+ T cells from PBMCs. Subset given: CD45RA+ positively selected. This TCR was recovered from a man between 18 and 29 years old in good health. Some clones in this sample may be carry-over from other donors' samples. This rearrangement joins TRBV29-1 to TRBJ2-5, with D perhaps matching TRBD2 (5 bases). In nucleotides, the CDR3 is TGCAGCGTTTCCTACGCGCTAGCTGGGGAGACCCAGTACTTC. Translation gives CSVSYALAGETQYF.